Below, 28 T cell receptor beta chains from the same sample are listed, as sequenced in a study of tumor-infiltrating lymphocytes in primary liver carcinoma (dated by TCRdb to 2016 to 2017). Without any cell sorting, total RNA and DNA were extracted together from about 20-30 mg of bulk tissue using the AllPrep DNA/RNA mini kit. Instrument used: Illumina HiSeq 2500. Using a constant-region primer and ProtoScript II reverse transcriptase, TCRbeta-specific cDNA was reverse-transcribed from approximately 0.5 ug total RNA. Three nested multiplex PCR rounds, following a slightly modified ARM-PCR procedure, were used to build the TCRbeta libraries. Each of the first two PCR rounds ran for about 10 cycles and used multiplex TRBV1-TRBV30 forward primers together with a Cbeta reverse primer. TCRdb reprocessed the public reads (quality trimming at Q25 with fastp, clone calling with MiXCR) and kept in-frame beta chains. All rows with the same CDR3 protein become a single entry with the most common DNA and genes. The sample table holds roughly 78,000 distinct CDR3 sequences, of which about two thirds were seen once. The ten top clones hold approximately 15% of the sample.

Sample: liver tumor tissue from sampling region 4. The meaning of the sample's cell subset or site label: tumor region T4, right-lateral pole. These TCRs come from a woman aged 55-70 years with primary liver carcinoma and hepatitis B virus infection.

On this clonotype itself: A read error is possible here, since a much larger clone lies one base away. V gene TRBV20-1 combines with J gene TRBJ2-4; 7 nucleotides match TRBD2. CDR1 and CDR2 (germline): DFQATT, SNEGSKA (reference sequence). With V trimmed by 0 bases and J by 8 bases, 13 bases remained unmatched. The CDR3 is made up of 16 amino acids. The CDR3 loop is CSARDVTGGPGDIQYF. CDR3 DNA: TGCAGTGCTAGAGATGTGACGGGAGGCCCGGGGGACATTCAGTACTTC.

Written as DNA, the CDR3 is TGCGCCAGCAAGATGGGGGGCCCTGATAGCAATCAGCTACAGCATTTT. Protein product: CASKMGGPDSNQLQHF. The chain uses TRBV10-1 and TRBJ1-5, with TRBD1 as a possible D gene (6 bases). V was clipped by 7 bases and J by 13 bases, with 29 bases between them. In germline, CDR1 is WNHNN, CDR2 SYGVQD (reference sequence). CDR3 size: 16 residues.

Turning to this clonotype: Given the absence of the conserved phenylalanine or tryptophan at the CDR3 end, a read error is likely. The J gene is TRBJ2-7, the V gene TRBV28, with 9 bases lining up with TRBD1. There are 16 residues in the CDR3. Per germline, CDR1 MDHEN and CDR2 SYDVKM. The trim removed 9 bases at V and 0 bases at J, leaving 12 bases unmatched. The CDR3 nucleotides are TGTGCCAGGGTGCCAAACGGGACAGGGATCTCCTACGAGCAGTACTCC. Residues: CARVPNGTGISYEQYS.

The rearrangement uses TRBV9 and TRBJ2-1, with TRBD2 identical over 14 bases. Germline CDR1 and CDR2: SGDLS and YYNGEE. Germline trimming cut 0 bases from V and 4 bases from J; bases unmatched to any gene: 9. The CDR3 sequence is 19 residues long. The CDR3 sequence: CASSVGGLAGGNGYNEQFF. CDR3 DNA: TGTGCCAGCAGCGTAGGCGGACTAGCGGGAGGCAACGGATACAATGAGCAGTTCTTC.

The count of this clonotype is one. The conserved phenylalanine or tryptophan is not found at the CDR3 terminus, so this likely reflects a read error. The CDR3 coding sequence is TGTGCCGGCAGCCAAGAGGGGTCGTGGGCTGAAGCTTTCTCT. This gives the protein CAGSQEGSWAEAFS. J is TRBJ1-1 and V is TRBV14; possibly TRBD1 for D (5 bases). Germline CDR1 SGHDN, CDR2 FVKESK. The CDR3 is made up of 14 amino acids.

The chain recombines TRBV6-5 with TRBJ1-2, with D perhaps matching TRBD1 (5 bases). V lost 6 bases, J lost 8 bases, and 22 bases lay in between. The germline V gene has CDR1 MNHEY and CDR2 SVGAGI. The CDR3 is 15 amino acids. The CDR3, as DNA: TGTGCCAGCAGCCCCCTCCCCGTGGGGCTAACGGGCTACACCTTC. This gives the protein CASSPLPVGLTGYTF.

For this clonotype: A read error may be the cause here, since a much bigger clone is one base away. This chain joins TRBV28 and TRBJ2-7; a weak D match, TRBD2 (6 bases). The CDR3 has 15 residues. Trimming left V 3 bases short and J 5 bases short, with 17 bases between. CDR1 is MDHEN and CDR2 is SYDVKM in the germline V gene. Here the CDR3 reads CASSLGLRGMDEQYF. The CDR3 DNA is TGTGCCAGCAGTTTGGGTCTGCGGGGAATGGACGAGCAGTACTTC.

This clonotype was picked up one time. The junction departs from germline at one end; a sequencing error may be responsible. This chain connects TRBV11-2 to TRBJ1-2; 8 bases match TRBD1. From germline, CDR1 is SGHAT and CDR2 FQNNGV. The CDR3 totals 15 residues. The chain's CDR3 is CASGLGPSGGYDYTF. The CDR3 DNA reads TGTGCCAGCGGCTTAGGGCCTTCAGGGGGCTATGACTACACCTTC.

In this sample, this clonotype turned up many times. The chain uses TRBV5-1 and TRBJ1-2, with D maybe TRBD1 (6 bases). V shed 0 bases and J shed 2 bases, with 11 bases lying between them. Germline V CDR1 and CDR2: SGHRS, YFSETQ. The CDR3 loop spans 15 amino acids. CDR3 sequence: CASSLEGGSNYGYTF. CDR3 DNA sequence: TGCGCCAGCAGCTTGGAGGGGGGCAGCAACTATGGCTACACCTTC.

This sequence joins TRBV6-1 and TRBJ1-3; D might be TRBD1 (5 bases). The germline gives CDR1 MNHNS, CDR2 SASEGT. The CDR3 contains 15 residues. Trimming took off 0 bases at V and 10 bases at J, with 16 bases between the two ends. CDR3: CASSEAGDYSETIYF. In DNA form, the CDR3 reads TGTGCCAGCAGTGAAGCGGGGGACTACTCCGAAACCATATATTTT.

The chain combines TRBV25-1 with TRBJ2-7; 12 positions match TRBD1. The CDR3 runs to 15 residues. Germline CDR1 and CDR2: MGHDK and SYGVNS. Germline trimming cut 5 bases from V and 6 bases from J; bases unmatched to any gene: 8. CDR3 protein: CASSSLGDRGREQYF. In nucleotides, the CDR3 is TGTGCCAGCAGTTCCCTGGGGGACAGGGGGCGCGAGCAGTACTTC.

About this clonotype itself: The CDR3 ends on some other residue instead of the conserved phenylalanine or tryptophan, so this is likely a read error. The limits of the CDR3 on the DNA are not certain, so only TCRdb's listed CDR3 is given. J is TRBJ2-3 and V is TRBV11-2. Germline CDR1 reads SGHAT; CDR2 reads FQNNGV. Inclusive of both ends, the CDR3 amounts to 14 amino acids. The CDR3 protein is CASSLLGSTDTHYL.

This chain links TRBV28 with TRBJ1-5; TRBD1 might be the D (5 bases). The CDR3 has 14 residues. The V end lost 4 bases, the J end lost 2 bases, and 9 bases lay between the germline ends. Germline CDR1 and CDR2: MDHEN and SYDVKM. Here the CDR3 DNA reads TGTGCCAGCAGTTGGGGGTGGCGCAATCAGCCCCAGCATTTT. It is translated as CASSWGWRNQPQHF.

As to this clonotype: An end of the junction differs from the germline gene, which may be a read error. This chain connects TRBV6-5 to TRBJ1-1, with D tentatively TRBD1 (6 bases). Germline CDR1 reads MNHEY; CDR2 reads SVGAGI. The CDR3 is 15 residues long. In nucleotides, the CDR3 is TGTGCCAGCAGCGCCGGGCCTAGGGGGAACATTGAAGCTTTCTTT. Translating it yields CASSAGPRGNIEAFF.

Notes on this clonotype: A junction boundary mismatches the germline segment, possibly from a read error. The V gene is TRBV6-5, the J gene TRBJ2-1, with D unresolved. CDR3 size: 14 residues. Germline assignment: CDR1 MNHEY and CDR2 SVGAGI. CDR3 sequence (DNA): TGTGGCAGCACCCCCTGGGGTGGGGACAATGAGCAGTTCTTC. It translates to CGSTPWGGDNEQFF.

Concerning this clonotype itself: Without the conserved terminal phenylalanine or tryptophan, this CDR3 likely stems from a read error. The chain employs TRBV12-5 and TRBJ2-1; no reliable D call. CDR1 is LGHNT and CDR2 is FRNRAP in the germline V gene. The CDR3 totals 14 residues. The V gene lost 3 bases and the J gene lost 4 bases, with 10 bases spanning the gap. The CDR3 loop reads CASGFEVAYNEQFL. In nucleotides, the CDR3 is TGTGCTAGTGGTTTCGAAGTAGCTTACAATGAGCAGTTCTTA.

On this clonotype itself: A read error may account for a junction end that differs from germline. Here the CDR3 reads CDISERGTSEKLFF. The CDR3 DNA follows: TGTGACATCAGTGAGCGGGGAACTAGTGAAAAACTGTTTTTT. The J gene is TRBJ1-4, the V gene TRBV10-3, with no clear D. Germline V CDR1 and CDR2: ENHRY, SYGVKD. The CDR3 totals 14 residues.

The V gene is TRBV30, the J gene TRBJ1-2, with D possibly TRBD1 on 5 matching bases. Trimming stripped 8 bases from V and 8 bases from J, with 18 bases between. The V gene's germline CDR1 is GTSNPN and CDR2 SVGIG (reference sequence). This CDR3 has 12 amino acids. CDR3 nucleotide sequence: TGTGCCATACAGGTACAGCGGCCCGGCTACACCTTC. This gives the protein CAIQVQRPGYTF.

A word on this clonotype: One end of the junction fails to match germline, which may point to a read error. The chain joins TRBV6-5 to TRBJ2-7; maybe TRBD2 (6 bases). Germline V gene data show CDR1 as MNHEY and CDR2 as SVGAGI. The CDR3 has 15 residues. CDR3 nucleotide sequence: TGTGTCAGCAGCGCGGCGGCAGGAGGGTACTACGAGCAGTGCTTC. As protein: CVSSAAAGGYYEQCF.

In regard to this clonotype: The conserved closing phenylalanine or tryptophan is absent in this CDR3, likely reflecting a read error. This rearrangement joins TRBV11-3 to TRBJ1-1, with D unresolved. Germline CDR1 and CDR2: SGHNT and YENEEA. The CDR3 sequence is 13 residues long. CDR3 nucleotides: TGTGCCAGTAGCTTAGGAGAAAGCACTGAAGCTTTCCTT. Its protein is CASSLGESTEAFL.

This clonotype turned up a few times. At one boundary the junction diverges from the germline segment, which might be a read error. The chain joins TRBV11-2 to TRBJ2-1; D is perhaps TRBD1 (6 bases). This CDR3 has 13 amino acids. Germline CDR1 reads SGHAT; CDR2 reads FQNNGV. CDR3 sequence (DNA): TGTGCTAGCAGTGGGACAACCTACAATGAACAGTTCTTC. Its translation: CASSGTTYNEQFF.

Regarding this clonotype: The junction departs from the called germline gene at one end, perhaps through a read error. The chain couples TRBV4-1 to TRBJ2-6; perhaps TRBD2 as D (5 bases). The CDR3 runs to 18 residues. Germline V gene sequence: CDR1 MGHRA, CDR2 YSYEKL. The CDR3 here is CACSRPVGGQGGANVLTF. The DNA of the CDR3 is TGCGCCTGCAGCCGCCCGGTAGGAGGTCAAGGGGGGGCCAACGTCCTGACTTTC.

With regard to this clonotype: Compared with germline, one end of the junction differs, possibly owing to a read error. This rearrangement joins TRBV20-1 to TRBJ1-5; TRBD1 might be the D (6 bases). Germline V gives CDR1 DFQATT, CDR2 SNEGSKA (reference sequence). The CDR3 sequence is 13 residues long. The CDR3 spells CSAGRGCGQPQHF. CDR3 nucleotide sequence: TGCAGTGCTGGAAGGGGGTGTGGGCAGCCCCAGCACTTT.

This chain links TRBV6-5 with TRBJ2-7; 7 nucleotides align to TRBD1. Germline lookup yields CDR1 MNHEY and CDR2 SVGAGI. This CDR3 region has 13 residues. V lost 11 bases and J lost 9; bases outside the gene matches: 16. The CDR3 sequence: CAGREGQTNGQYF. The CDR3 nucleotides read TGTGCCGGCCGCGAGGGACAGACAAACGGGCAGTACTTC.

Concerning this clonotype: One junction end does not reproduce the germline sequence, and a read error may be involved. The chain couples TRBV11-3 to TRBJ2-2; 8 bases are a match to TRBD1. This CDR3 has 14 amino acids. The V gene's germline CDR1 is SGHNT and CDR2 YENEEA. The DNA of the CDR3 is TGTGTCAGCAGCCTAACAGGGGGCACCGGGGAGCTGTTTTTT. The encoded protein is CVSSLTGGTGELFF.

This clonotype has a single count. In this CDR3 the conserved last residue, phenylalanine or tryptophan, is missing, so a read error is likely. The chain uses TRBV28 and TRBJ1-4; TRBD1 matches at 7 bases. The CDR3 length is 19 residues. Trimming cost V 1 base and J 4 bases; bases outside gene matches: 15. From germline, CDR1 is MDHEN and CDR2 SYDVKM. The CDR3 DNA is TGTGCCAGCAGTTTATTAGGCCAGGGGGAAACCTTGGGTAATGAAAAACTGTTTTCT. This translates into CASSLLGQGETLGNEKLFS.

On this clonotype: A read error may produce the germline difference seen at one junction end. This chain joins TRBV29-1 and TRBJ2-7; D ambiguous. The CDR3 consists of 12 residues. The germline CDR1 and CDR2 sequences are SQVTM and ANQGSEA. The CDR3 nucleotides are TGCAGCGCTGAAGTTTGGGCGCGCGAGCAATACTTC. This translates into CSAEVWAREQYF.

Comments on this clonotype: A much more abundant neighbour one base away suggests this may be a read error. The chain recombines TRBV7-9 with TRBJ1-3; D might be TRBD1 (5 bases). The V gene's germline CDR1 is SEHNR and CDR2 FQNEAQ (reference sequence). The CDR3 is 14 residues long. Here the CDR3 reads CASSPGYTGKTIYF. CDR3 nucleotides: TGTGCCAGCAGCCCAGGGTATACAGGAAAGACCATATATTTT.